This T cell receptor (beta chain) is from a study of tumor-infiltrating lymphocytes in primary liver carcinoma. Extraction also yielded germline DNA, while blood RNA was obtained from unsorted whole blood. With a constant-region primer, TCR beta cDNA was made from about 0.55 ug of total RNA. ARM-PCR was slightly modified, and three nested multiplex PCR rounds with it gave rise to the TCR beta libraries. With TRBV1-TRBV30 forward primers and a C-beta reverse primer, the first two PCR rounds were run for 9 to 10 cycles each. TCRdb re-analysed the multiplex PCR reads in MiXCR, keeping a single row per CDR3 protein. The sample has about 200,000 distinct CDR3 sequences; approximately 65% are singletons. Germline V gene lookup returns CDR1 DFQATT and CDR2 SNEGSKA (reference sequence). The CDR3 consists of 13 residues. Trimming took off 4 bases at V and 5 bases at J, with 14 bases between the two ends.

Material for sequencing was peripheral blood. The chain recombines TRBV20-1 with TRBJ1-1, with a tentative D call TRBD1 (5 bases). This clonotype was sampled from a woman aged 55-70 years with primary liver carcinoma and hepatitis B virus infection. The chain's CDR3 is CSATVRVGTEAFF. DNA of the CDR3: TGCAGTGCTACGGTCAGGGTTGGGACTGAAGCTTTCTTT.